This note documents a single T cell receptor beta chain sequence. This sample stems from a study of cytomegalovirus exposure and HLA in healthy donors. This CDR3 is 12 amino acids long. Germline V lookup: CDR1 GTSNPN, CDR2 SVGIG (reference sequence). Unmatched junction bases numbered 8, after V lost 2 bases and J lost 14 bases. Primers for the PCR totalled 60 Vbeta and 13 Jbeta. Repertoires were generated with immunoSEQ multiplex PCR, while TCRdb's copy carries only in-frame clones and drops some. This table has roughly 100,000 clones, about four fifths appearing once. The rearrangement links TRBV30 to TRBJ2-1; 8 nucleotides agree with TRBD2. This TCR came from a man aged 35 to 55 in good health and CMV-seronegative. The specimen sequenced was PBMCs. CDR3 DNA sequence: TGTGCCTGGAGTCGGGCTAGCGGGTCTGAGTTCTTC. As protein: CAWSRASGSEFF.